The clone carrying this T cell receptor (beta chain) was counted a few times. Its antigen is still unknown. Measured with immunoSEQ multiplex PCR; TCRdb has only the in-frame clones, and not every one. The table includes fewer than 35,000 clones, 75% to 90% detected once. Germline V gene data show CDR1 as LNHDA and CDR2 as SQIVND (reference sequence). The CDR3 is 14 amino acids. With 3 bases removed from V and 6 bases from J, the gap between germline ends came to 12 bases. The data were obtained in a study of vaccination effects on CD4 cells after COVID-19. With the ViraFEST assay, the study expanded antigen-specific CD4+ T cells using viral peptide pools, then sequenced them. At the end of 10 days of culture, CD4+ T cells were isolated. Participants were vaccinated with two doses of either the BNT162b2 or mRNA-1273 vaccine. Vaccinated recipients, who were negative for nucleocapsid antibodies, had no history of SARS-CoV-2 infection. In culture with 10 IU/ml IL-2 and about 10 ug/ml peptides, PBMC were grown at roughly 2 million per well. IL-2 medium was substituted for half the medium on days 3 and 7.

The rearrangement uses TRBV19 and TRBJ2-4; no firm D call. This sample comprised CD4+ T cells from PBMCs cultured with SARS-CoV-2 spike peptides, obtained after COVID-19 vaccination. The clonotype originates from a human donor who received a COVID-19 vaccine. Some clones in this sample may be carry-over from other donors' samples. The CDR3 DNA reads TGTGCCAGTAGTATTAGTGGGGAATTAAACATTCAGTACTTC. Amino acids: CASSISGELNIQYF.